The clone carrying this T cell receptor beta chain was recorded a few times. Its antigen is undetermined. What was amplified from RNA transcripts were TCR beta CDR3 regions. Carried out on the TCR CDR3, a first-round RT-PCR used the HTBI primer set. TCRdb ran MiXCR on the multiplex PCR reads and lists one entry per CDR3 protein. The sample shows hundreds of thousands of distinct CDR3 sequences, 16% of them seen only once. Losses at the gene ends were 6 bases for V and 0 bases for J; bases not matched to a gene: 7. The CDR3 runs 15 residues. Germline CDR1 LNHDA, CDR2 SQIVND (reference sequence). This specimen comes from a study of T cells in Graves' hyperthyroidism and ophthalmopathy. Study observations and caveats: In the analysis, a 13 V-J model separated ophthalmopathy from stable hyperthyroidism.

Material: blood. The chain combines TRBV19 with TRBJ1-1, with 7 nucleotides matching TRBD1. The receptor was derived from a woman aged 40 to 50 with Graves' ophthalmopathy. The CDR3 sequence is CASRRGQNMNTEAFF. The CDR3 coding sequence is TGTGCCAGTAGGCGGGGACAGAATATGAACACTGAAGCTTTCTTT.